Listed below are T cell receptor beta chains from one sample, sequenced in a study of OX40 agonist ivuxolimab in advanced cancers. This table comes from immunoSEQ multiplex PCR, and its TCRdb copy is limited to in-frame clones, with some not included. Among roughly 66,000 clones listed, approximately 78% were seen once. The specimen comprised CD4+ or CD8+ T cells sorted from blood, sampled in a trial of the OX40 agonist ivuxolimab. Receptor source: an adult with an advanced solid tumor such as melanoma, head and neck, liver or kidney cancer. CDR3s include the opening cysteine and the closing phenylalanine or tryptophan. Each record gives: V gene, CDR3 length, CDR3 protein.

>TRBV5-1|17
CASSSFTGSTDTGELFF
>TRBV11-1|13
CASSSLGGKPLHF
>TRBV6-1|13
CASSEVYDNEQFF
>TRBV11-2|13
CASSLREGRTQYF
>TRBV28|14
CASSLYPMTDTQYF
>TRBV7-2|15
CASSFSYRDTGELFF
>TRBV7-2|14
CASSVGTRPYEQYF
>TRBV19|15
CASSIRRRGTGELFF
>TRBV5-4|13
CASSREGTDTQYF
>TRBV7-8|14
CASSFLSTNEKLFF
>TRBV2|12
CASSGDMNEQFF
>TRBV5-1|16
CASSQPSASGGNEQFF
>TRBV7-2|17
CASSFRDRGRTNYGYTF
>TRBV5-6|15
CASSRWGTTLETQYF
>TRBV12-5|14
CASGLTPLTDTQYF
>TRBV5-4|15
CASSFAPSSTDTQYF
>TRBV27|15
CASSGTGVAKNIQYF
>TRBV19|12
CASRDRGYGYTF
>TRBV6-1|18
CASSGTRAGGKRGNTIYF
>TRBV7-9|14
CASSLAQGGETQYF
>TRBV5-1|16
CASSLRTGGFTDTQYF
>TRBV28|12
CASSLLDNEQFF
>TRBV2|15
CASRRTGGYGNTIYF
>TRBV7-2|14
CASSSRQGRGTQYF
>TRBV4-3|17
CASSQEGLAISYNEQFF
>TRBV19|17
CASSPMTGGLKNYGYTF
>TRBV7-6|13
CASSQHPQETQYF
>TRBV11-2|15
CASSRTHLAKNIQYF
>TRBV7-9|14
CASSLFQGWAEAFF
>TRBV2|15
CASMLSEANTGELFF
>TRBV28|14
CASKGEVLGGIQYF
>TRBV5-1|15
CASSASGTGGTEAFF
>TRBV20-1|10
CSALLGEQFF
>TRBV13|12
CASSATRYGYTF
>TRBV10-3|12
CAISRQSYEQYF
>TRBV27|20
CASSLTLRVVRGGRYNEQFF
>TRBV18|15
CASSKDRGSNSPLHF